This T cell receptor (beta chain) was observed in a study of OX40 agonist ivuxolimab in advanced cancers. Study-wide background: Patients enrolled in dose escalation were diagnosed with hepatocellular carcinoma, melanoma, renal cell or head and neck cancer.

The table came from immunoSEQ multiplex PCR; TCRdb's copy has only in-frame clones and leaves some out. The sample includes about 22,000 clones, about 86% of them seen just once. V was pared by 6 bases and J by 2 bases, with 14 bases between. Germline V lookup: CDR1 MNHEY, CDR2 SMNVEV (reference sequence). The CDR3 extends over 14 amino acids. The sequence was obtained from an adult with an advanced solid tumor such as melanoma, head and neck, liver or kidney cancer. The chain links TRBV27 to TRBJ2-7, with D unresolved. The sample was CD4+ or CD8+ T cells sorted from blood, taken in a trial of the OX40 agonist ivuxolimab. The CDR3 DNA sequence: TGTGCCAGCAGCTCACAGTCTTACCCCTACGAGCAGTACTTC. As protein: CASSSQSYPYEQYF.